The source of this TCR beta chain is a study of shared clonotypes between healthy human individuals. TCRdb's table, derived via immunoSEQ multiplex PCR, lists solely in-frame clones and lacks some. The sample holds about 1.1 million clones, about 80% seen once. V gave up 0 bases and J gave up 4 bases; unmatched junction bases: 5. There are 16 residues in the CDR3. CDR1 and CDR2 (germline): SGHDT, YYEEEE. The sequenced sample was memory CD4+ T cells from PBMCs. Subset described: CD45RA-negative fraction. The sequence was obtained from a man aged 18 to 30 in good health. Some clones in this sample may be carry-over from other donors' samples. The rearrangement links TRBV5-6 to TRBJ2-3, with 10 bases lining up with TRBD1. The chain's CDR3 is CASSLALTGGSDTQYF. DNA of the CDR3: TGTGCCAGCAGCTTGGCTTTGACAGGGGGCTCAGATACGCAGTATTTT.